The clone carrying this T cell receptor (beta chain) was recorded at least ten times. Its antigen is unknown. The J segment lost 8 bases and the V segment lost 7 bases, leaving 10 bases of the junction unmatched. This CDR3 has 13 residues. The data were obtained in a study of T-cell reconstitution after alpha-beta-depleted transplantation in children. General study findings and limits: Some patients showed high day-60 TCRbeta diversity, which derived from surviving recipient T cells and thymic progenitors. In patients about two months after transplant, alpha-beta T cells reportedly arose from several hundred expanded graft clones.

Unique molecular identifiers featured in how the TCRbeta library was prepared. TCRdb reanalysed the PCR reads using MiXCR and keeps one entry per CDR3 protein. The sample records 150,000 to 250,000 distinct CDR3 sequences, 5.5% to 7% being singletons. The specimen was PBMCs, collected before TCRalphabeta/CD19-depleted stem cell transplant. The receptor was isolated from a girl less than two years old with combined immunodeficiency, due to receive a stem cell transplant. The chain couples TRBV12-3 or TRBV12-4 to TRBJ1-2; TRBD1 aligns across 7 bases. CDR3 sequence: CASTTTGVQGYTF. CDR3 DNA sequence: TGTGCCAGCACCACCACAGGGGTACAGGGCTACACCTTC.